The clone carrying this T cell receptor beta chain has at least ten counts. Its cognate antigen is unknown. These data come from a study of molecular identifiers for immune sequencing clone quantification. Points from the study as a whole: Over 97% of CMV-specific effector molecules, but under 1% of naive ones, were in clones above 20 copies.

Previously published methods and listed TCR primers were used for the bulk TCR libraries. TCRdb re-called the PCR reads through MiXCR, storing one row per CDR3 protein. This sample has some 65,000 distinct CDR3 sequences, with under 20% found just once. With RNA at 10%, 30% or 50%, naive CD8 libraries came from about 20,000 to 1,000,000 sorted cells. Using a CD8+CD4-CCR7+CD45RA+ phenotype, naive CD8 T cells were sorted. Germline CDR1 is SQVTM and CDR2 is ANQGSEA. The V end was cut by 4 bases, the J end by 0 bases, with 16 bases between. The CDR3 runs to 15 residues. Sample: naive CD8+ T cells from blood, with Jurkat cell RNA spiked in. Subset meaning: FACS-sorted CD8+CD4-CCR7+CD45RA+ naive T cells. This rearrangement joins TRBV29-1 to TRBJ2-7; D gene ambiguous. The origin of this receptor is a human donor in good health. Some libraries in this study had Jurkat cell RNA spiked in. CDR3 coding DNA: TGCAGCGTTGTAGGAGAGGCGGAGAGCTCCTACGAGCAGTACTTC. Protein product: CSVVGEAESSYEQYF.